Listed below are T cell receptor beta chains from one sample, sequenced in a study of post-analysis software for immune sequencing data. Via MiXCR, TCRdb re-called the PCR reads, giving one row per CDR3 protein. Seen here are roughly 800,000 distinct CDR3 sequences, around 27% observed once, and the top ten hold around 0.56%. Sequenced: blood. The receptor set was obtained from a girl aged 5-17 years with multiple sclerosis. Both conserved end residues are part of each CDR3. A D gene is named only where the DNA matches it firmly. Some rows have no size entry. The others give once, few or many, or a class for an expanded clone.

j_call,d_call,cdr3_length,v_call,clone_size,cdr3_aa,cdr3_nt
TRBJ1-1,.,16,TRBV4-1,.,CASSLGGSAGNTEAFF,TGCGCCAGCAGCCTCGGAGGCTCAGCTGGGAACACTGAAGCTTTCTTT
TRBJ2-3,.,15,TRBV5-1,many,CASSLPTGGTDTQYF,TGCGCCAGCAGCCTTCCCACTGGGGGCACAGATACGCAGTATTTT
TRBJ2-3,.,12,TRBV20-1,.,CSARGLLDTQYF,TGCAGTGCCCGGGGACTTTTGGATACGCAGTATTTT
TRBJ2-5,.,12,TRBV20-1,.,CSARQQQETQYF,TGCAGTGCTAGGCAGCAGCAAGAGACCCAGTACTTC
TRBJ2-4,.,14,TRBV20-1,.,CSAGGLKAKNIQYF,TGCAGTGCTGGGGGGTTAAAAGCCAAAAACATTCAGTACTTC
TRBJ2-7,TRBD2,14,TRBV6-6,.,CASSETSGFYEQYF,TGTGCCAGCAGCGAGACTAGCGGATTCTACGAGCAGTACTTC
TRBJ1-4,.,12,TRBV20-1,many,CSASVQNEKLFF,TGCAGTGCGTCGGTACAGAATGAAAAACTGTTTTTT
TRBJ2-7,.,16,TRBV4-3,few,CASSVSDRLVSYEQYF,TGCGCCAGCAGCGTTTCAGACAGACTGGTCTCCTACGAGCAGTACTTC
TRBJ2-1,TRBD2,15,TRBV20-1,.,CSARGAGGYYNEQFF,TGCAGTGCTAGAGGGGCGGGAGGATACTACAATGAGCAGTTCTTC
TRBJ2-6,.,15,TRBV20-1,few,CSARAPGSGANVLTF,TGCAGTGCTAGAGCTCCTGGCTCTGGGGCCAACGTCCTGACTTTC
TRBJ1-2,.,16,TRBV5-1,.,CASSPLGRGVNYGYTF,TGCGCCAGCAGCCCCCTAGGGCGGGGTGTCAACTATGGCTACACCTTC
TRBJ2-5,TRBD1,16,TRBV5-1,many,CASSYRTGGLSETQYF,TGCGCCAGCAGCTACCGGACAGGGGGATTATCTGAGACCCAGTACTTC
TRBJ2-2,.,14,TRBV24-1,.,CATSDLQGSGELFF,TGTGCCACCAGTGATTTACAGGGTTCCGGGGAGCTGTTTTTT
TRBJ2-6,.,15,TRBV3-1,.,CASSRLASGANVLTF,TGTGCCAGCAGCCGCCTGGCCTCTGGGGCCAACGTCCTGACTTTC
TRBJ2-1,TRBD2,24,TRBV20-1,few,CSARDSIGLSTTAGGIVSYNEQFF,TGCAGTGCTAGAGATTCTATCGGATTGTCTACCACAGCGGGGGGGATCGTGTCCTACAATGAGCAGTTCTTC
TRBJ1-2,TRBD1,19,TRBV7-9,.,CASSFTLKRGQGGNYGYTF,TGTGCCAGCAGCTTCACCTTAAAAAGGGGACAGGGGGGGAACTATGGCTACACCTTC
TRBJ1-1,.,12,TRBV7-2,few,CASSLASPEAFF,TGTGCCAGCAGCTTGGCCAGTCCTGAAGCTTTCTTT
TRBJ2-2,TRBD1,17,TRBV24-1,few,CATSDPRTGVLSGELFF,TGTGCCACCAGTGATCCGCGGACAGGGGTGTTGTCGGGGGAGCTGTTTTTT
TRBJ2-1,TRBD2,14,TRBV10-3,few,CAVGTSGEDNEQFF,TGTGCCGTGGGGACTAGCGGGGAAGACAATGAGCAGTTCTTC
TRBJ1-1,.,13,TRBV7-9,.,CASSRVMNTEAFF,TGTGCCAGCAGCCGAGTGATGAACACTGAAGCTTTCTTT
TRBJ2-3,TRBD1,14,TRBV10-3,.,CAIRETGGTDTQYF,TGTGCCATCAGAGAAACAGGGGGCACAGATACGCAGTATTTT
TRBJ1-6,.,15,TRBV5-8,.,CASRSRDLPHSPLHF,TGTGCCAGCAGGTCCAGGGACCTCCCACATTCACCCCTCCACTTT
TRBJ2-7,TRBD2,15,TRBV10-3,.,CAISERAGKTYEQYF,TGTGCCATCAGTGAGCGAGCGGGGAAGACCTACGAGCAGTACTTC
TRBJ2-1,.,13,TRBV6-5,few,CASRQPGPNEQFF,TGTGCCAGCAGACAGCCGGGCCCTAATGAGCAGTTCTTC
TRBJ2-1,.,15,TRBV7-2,many,CASSLAQAGLNEQFF,TGTGCCAGCAGCTTAGCGCAGGCGGGGCTCAATGAGCAGTTCTTC
TRBJ2-2,.,17,TRBV7-9,.,CASSLKGEARGTGELFF,TGTGCCAGCAGCCTAAAAGGGGAGGCCCGAGGCACCGGGGAGCTGTTTTTT
TRBJ2-5,.,15,TRBV5-1,few,CASSFLDGTREGQYF,TGCGCCAGCAGCTTTCTCGACGGTACAAGAGAAGGCCAGTACTTC
TRBJ2-1,TRBD2,17,TRBV5-1,.,CASSRGISGGSYGEQFF,TGCGCCAGCAGCCGAGGGATTAGCGGGGGATCCTACGGGGAGCAGTTCTTC
TRBJ2-7,.,14,TRBV6-5,few,CASSYSRRGYEQYF,TGTGCCAGCAGTTACTCGAGACGTGGTTACGAGCAGTACTTC
TRBJ2-1,TRBD2,16,TRBV3-1,few,CASSQGTSGISNEQFF,TGTGCCAGCAGCCAAGGAACTAGCGGGATCTCTAATGAGCAGTTCTTC
TRBJ2-7,TRBD1,16,TRBV7-2,.,CASSLGPGTGGPEQYF,TGTGCCAGCAGCTTAGGCCCCGGGACAGGGGGACCCGAGCAGTACTTC
TRBJ1-2,.,15,TRBV6-5,few,CASFPTRPGGYGYTF,TGTGCCAGCTTCCCCACCAGACCCGGGGGCTATGGCTACACCTTC
TRBJ1-1,.,15,TRBV7-2,.,CASSLGRVRYTEAFF,TGTGCCAGCAGCTTAGGGCGGGTGAGATACACTGAAGCTTTCTTT
TRBJ1-1,.,13,TRBV5-1,.,CASSLGRSDEAFF,TGCGCCAGCAGCTTAGGACGGTCGGATGAAGCTTTCTTT
TRBJ2-5,.,15,TRBV5-1,.,CASSTERTAQETQYF,TGCGCCAGCAGCACAGAGCGGACAGCTCAAGAGACCCAGTACTTC
TRBJ2-5,TRBD2,16,TRBV28,few,CASRWGLAGVWETQYF,TGTGCCAGCAGATGGGGGCTAGCGGGAGTTTGGGAGACCCAGTACTTC
TRBJ1-2,TRBD1,14,TRBV28,.,CASRVTGGEGGYTF,TGTGCCAGCAGGGTTACAGGGGGCGAGGGTGGCTACACCTTC
TRBJ1-1,.,14,TRBV4-3,.,CASSQEGRPTEAFF,TGCGCCAGCAGCCAAGAGGGCAGGCCCACTGAAGCTTTCTTT
TRBJ1-1,TRBD1,12,TRBV29-1,few,CSAQQGGTEAFF,TGCAGCGCTCAACAGGGGGGCACTGAAGCTTTCTTT
TRBJ1-6,.,14,TRBV18,few,CASSPRGEGSPLHF,TGTGCCAGCTCACCACGGGGGGAGGGATCACCCCTCCACTTT
TRBJ1-6,.,18,TRBV12-3/TRBV12-4,few,CASSLALRGSSYNSPLHF,TGTGCCAGCAGTTTAGCGCTAAGGGGGAGCTCCTATAATTCACCCCTCCACTTT
TRBJ1-2,TRBD1,15,TRBV28,few,CASRSDRAISYGYTF,TGTGCCAGCAGGTCGGACAGGGCCATCTCCTATGGCTACACCTTC
TRBJ2-7,.,13,TRBV28,once,CASSDPSAYEQYF,TGTGCCAGCAGTGACCCCAGCGCATACGAGCAGTACTTC
TRBJ2-1,TRBD2,15,TRBV29-1,many,CSVEIRSSGKGGQFF,TGCAGCGTTGAAATACGGTCTAGCGGGAAAGGGGGGCAGTTCTTC
TRBJ1-2,.,17,TRBV20-1,few,CSARPRDFPIMAYGYTF,TGCAGTGCTAGACCACGGGACTTCCCTATAATGGCATATGGCTACACCTTC
TRBJ2-6,.,12,TRBV29-1,many,CSVWSGANVLTF,TGCAGCGTTTGGTCTGGGGCCAACGTCCTGACTTTC
TRBJ1-1,TRBD1,12,TRBV20-1,few,CSAFRTGTEAFF,TGCAGTGCTTTCCGGACAGGGACTGAAGCTTTCTTT
TRBJ2-7,TRBD2,15,TRBV9,.,CASSVGGGGTYEQYF,TGTGCCAGCAGCGTAGGTGGCGGGGGTACCTACGAGCAGTACTTC
TRBJ1-1,TRBD1,17,TRBV7-6,.,CASSSHIADRINTEAFF,TGTGCCAGCAGCTCTCACATAGCGGACAGGATCAACACTGAAGCTTTCTTT
TRBJ2-1,TRBD2,16,TRBV7-9,once,CASSWASGGGYNEQFF,TGTGCCAGCAGCTGGGCTAGCGGGGGTGGATACAATGAGCAGTTCTTC
TRBJ2-1,.,16,TRBV3-1,.,CASSQGIRGDYNEQFF,TGTGCCAGCAGCCAAGGGATCAGGGGAGACTACAATGAGCAGTTCTTC
TRBJ2-7,TRBD2,17,TRBV6-6,.,CASSYPGASGEVYEQYF,TGTGCCAGCAGTTACCCAGGGGCTAGCGGGGAAGTCTACGAGCAGTACTTC
TRBJ2-5,.,13,TRBV7-9,.,CASSSIGDETQYF,TGTGCCAGCAGCTCAATCGGGGATGAGACCCAGTACTTC
TRBJ2-7,TRBD2,17,TRBV5-1,few,CASSIRLAGGPGYEQYF,TGCGCCAGCAGCATTCGACTAGCGGGAGGGCCGGGTTACGAGCAGTACTTC
TRBJ1-5,.,14,TRBV27,.,CASMGRNSNQPQHF,TGTGCCAGCATGGGCCGGAATAGCAATCAGCCCCAGCATTTT
TRBJ2-5,TRBD2,15,TRBV5-1,.,CASSLGLAAPETQYF,TGCGCCAGCAGCTTGGGCCTAGCGGCCCCAGAGACCCAGTACTTC
TRBJ2-1,.,14,TRBV10-3,few,CAISEDSSEREQFF,TGTGCCATCAGTGAAGACTCCTCGGAAAGGGAGCAGTTCTTC
TRBJ2-7,TRBD2,17,TRBV3-1,.,CASSGRTSGSLHYEQYF,TGTGCCAGCAGCGGACGGACTAGCGGGAGTCTCCACTACGAGCAGTACTTC
TRBJ1-2,TRBD1,12,TRBV20-1,many,CSATDRGYGYTF,TGCAGTGCCACCGACAGGGGCTATGGCTACACCTTC
TRBJ2-5,TRBD1,15,TRBV6-5,.,CASSPDIRTGGTQYF,TGTGCCAGCAGCCCCGACATTAGGACAGGGGGGACCCAGTACTTC